This TCR beta chain was recorded in a study of blood T cell repertoires in COVID-19. Germline values: CDR1 SGHNT, CDR2 YYREEE (reference sequence). V was trimmed by 0 bases and J by 7 bases, leaving 14 bases between them. The CDR3 runs to 14 residues. Repertoires were generated with immunoSEQ multiplex PCR, while TCRdb's copy carries only in-frame clones and drops some. The data show approximately 220,000 clones, about 86% seen once. Categorization into cohorts depended on clinical history that participants reported. V usage is TRBV5-4 and J usage is TRBJ2-7; a possible D gene is TRBD2 (5 bases). The sample taken for sequencing was PBMCs or T cells enriched from blood (not recorded which). The source of this sequence is a woman in her twenties or thirties who had been exposed to COVID-19. The CDR3 protein is CASSLAGREWEQYF. The DNA for the CDR3 is TGTGCCAGCAGCTTGGCCGGTAGGGAGTGGGAGCAGTACTTC.